Shown below are 12 T cell receptor beta chains from a single sample sequenced in a study of blood T cell repertoires in COVID-19. The table came from immunoSEQ multiplex PCR; TCRdb's copy has only in-frame clones and leaves some out. The sample has roughly 180,000 clones; roughly 80% are singletons. The specimen was peripheral blood. Receptor source: a woman aged 30 to 39 with acute or convalescent COVID-19.

The CDR3 region has the DNA TGCGCCAGCAGCCAAGAAATTTCCGGCAGGGGGCTGGTGGAGACCCAGTACTTC. Amino acids: CASSQEISGRGLVETQYF. The chain joins TRBV4-1 to TRBJ2-5; 8 nucleotides match TRBD1. Germline-derived CDR1 and CDR2 are MGHRA and YSYEKL. The CDR3 loop spans 18 amino acids. V dropped 0 bases and J dropped 5; count of bases not matched to a gene: 14.

The J gene is TRBJ2-2, the V gene TRBV7-2, with D unclear. The germline V and J ends were trimmed by 8 bases and 3 bases, with 7 bases remaining between them. Germline-derived CDR1 and CDR2 are SGHTA and FQGNSA. The CDR3 length is 12 residues. The CDR3: CASYGYTGELFF. CDR3 in DNA: TGTGCCAGCTACGGGTACACCGGGGAGCTGTTTTTT.

The rearrangement uses TRBV21-1 and TRBJ1-3. TRBV21-1 is labeled a pseudogene. CDR3 size: 16 residues. Here the CDR3 DNA reads TGTGCCAGCAGCAAAGGGCGGGGAGTCTCTGGAAACACCATATATTTT. This encodes CASSKGRGVSGNTIYF.

V usage is TRBV11-2 and J usage is TRBJ2-7; TRBD2 aligns across 11 bases. Germline V gives CDR1 SGHAT, CDR2 FQNNGV. The junction had 5 bases not matched to a gene; V was cut back by 8 bases and J by 8 bases. The CDR3 has 12 amino acids. CDR3 coding DNA: TGTGCCAGCCGTAGCGGGAGGGCAAAGCAGTACTTC. Translating gives CASRSGRAKQYF.

This clone has more than one count but fewer than ten. The rearrangement uses TRBV20-1 and TRBJ1-2; 8 positions match TRBD1. Germline trimming cut 8 bases from V and 7 bases from J; bases unmatched to any gene: 6. This CDR3 region has 11 residues. Germline V gene lookup returns CDR1 DFQATT and CDR2 SNEGSKA (reference sequence). The CDR3 spells CSRQGAGGYTF. The CDR3 DNA is TGCAGTCGTCAGGGGGCGGGTGGCTACACCTTC.

The V and J genes are TRBV11-3 and TRBJ2-5; TRBD1 matches at 7 bases. Germline values: CDR1 SGHNT, CDR2 YENEEA. After removal of 0 bases from V and 4 bases from J, the junction contained 11 bases not matched to a gene. The CDR3 is 17 residues long. CDR3 sequence reads: CASSLETRTGRLETQYF. CDR3 in DNA: TGTGCCAGCAGCTTAGAGACAAGGACAGGTAGACTAGAGACCCAGTACTTC.

The chain has TRBV27 and TRBJ2-1, with TRBD2 matching 11 bases. The CDR3 loop spans 15 amino acids. Trimming cost V 3 bases and J 6 bases; bases outside gene matches: 4. CDR1 and CDR2 from the germline V gene are MNHEY and SMNVEV (reference sequence). CDR3: CASSFLAGGANEQFF. In DNA, the CDR3 is TGTGCCAGCAGTTTTTTAGCGGGGGGGGCCAATGAGCAGTTCTTC.

The genes are TRBV5-8 and TRBJ2-7; 10 bases align to TRBD2. Germline V gene data show CDR1 as SGHTS and CDR2 as YDEGEE. V lost 5 bases and J lost 3; bases outside the gene matches: 8. The length of the CDR3 is 15 residues. CDR3: CASRRGTSANYEQYF. The CDR3 nucleotides read TGTGCCAGCAGGCGGGGGACTAGCGCCAACTACGAGCAGTACTTC.

The sample holds a few counts of this clone. This chain uses TRBV11-3 with TRBJ2-3, with D perhaps TRBD2 (5 bases). Germline V gives CDR1 SGHNT, CDR2 YENEEA. Trimming left V 2 bases short and J 7 bases short, with 13 bases between. CDR3 size: 14 residues. CDR3 loop: CASSLSRGPNTQYF. Here the CDR3 DNA reads TGTGCCAGCAGCTTATCTCGAGGGCCGAATACGCAGTATTTT.

This clone showed up just once. The chain uses TRBV29-1 and TRBJ2-7; possible D gene TRBD1, 6 bases. V lost 7 bases and J 7 bases, leaving 20 bases between the germline ends. This CDR3 contains 13 residues. CDR1 and CDR2 from the germline V gene are SQVTM and ANQGSEA. CDR3: CSGGGQTDREQYF. The CDR3, as DNA: TGCAGCGGGGGTGGACAGACAGACCGGGAGCAGTACTTC.

The chain recombines TRBV30 with TRBJ1-3, with D possibly matching TRBD1 (5 bases). Germline loops: CDR1 GTSNPN, CDR2 SVGIG (reference sequence). The CDR3 loop spans 16 amino acids. The germline V and J ends were trimmed by 1 base and 1 base, with 14 bases remaining between them. CDR3 DNA: TGTGCCTGGAGTGAAGGGGTCCGTGCTTCTGGAAACACCATATATTTT. Translated: CAWSEGVRASGNTIYF. Full variable domain (outside the CDR3, taken from reference TRBV30 and TRBJ1-3): SQTIHQWPATLVQPVGSPLSLECTVEGTSNPNLYWYRQAAGRGLQLLFYSVGIGQISSEVPQNLSASRPQDRQFILSSKKLLLSDSGFYLCAWSEGVRASGNTIYFGEGSWLTVV.

This chain joins TRBV2 and TRBJ2-1; 8 positions agree with TRBD2. This CDR3 is built from 15 residues. Germline V gene lookup returns CDR1 SNHLY and CDR2 FYNNEI. Germline trimming cut 0 bases from V and 10 bases from J; bases unmatched to any gene: 8. The CDR3 DNA is TGTGCCAGCAGTGAAGCGGGGCCTCTAGCGGGCGAGCAGTTCTTC. It is translated as CASSEAGPLAGEQFF.